Below, one T cell receptor (beta chain) is given with its context. The data originate from a study of blood T cell repertoires in COVID-19. Study-wide background: The cDNA or gDNA used as material had been derived from T cells, B-cell-depleted T cells, or PBMCs.

CDR3 size: 14 residues. V gave up 7 bases and J gave up 3 bases; unmatched junction bases: 4. From germline, CDR1 is KGHDR and CDR2 SFDVKD. Here immunoSEQ multiplex PCR was the method, and the copy in TCRdb shows in-frame clones only, minus some. The data contain about 220,000 clones, 75% to 90% of them singletons. The V and J genes are TRBV24-1 and TRBJ1-5; 8 positions agree with TRBD1. Sequenced: peripheral blood. The clonotype comes from a human donor in a cohort sampled during active COVID-19. The CDR3 is CATSGQGFNQPQHF. For the CDR3, the DNA is TGTGCCACCAGCGGACAGGGATTCAATCAGCCCCAGCATTTT.